This T cell receptor (beta chain) is from a study of CD8 T cells in Susac syndrome (dated by TCRdb to between 2018 and 2021). Looking at the study overall: Whether CD8+ T cell activation and differentiation in Susac syndrome was antigen driven was tested using repertoire sequencing. The clonality of the CD8+ T cell repertoire was compared across approximately twelve healthy donors, about 14 Susac syndrome patients and roughly 15 multiple sclerosis patients. Here is what the overall study found, with its caveats: The number of individuals in the TCR sequencing and HLA analysis was recognized as being relatively small.

Peripheral blood CD8+ and CD4+ T cells from healthy donors, Susac syndrome patients and multiple sclerosis patients were profiled by high-throughput TCR beta sequencing. Treatment-naive patients with stable or active relapsing-remitting disease fulfilling revised McDonald criteria were used as multiple sclerosis controls. Bulk CD8+ and CD4+ T cells were purified by magnetic negative isolation, whereas CD8+ TEMRA cells were enriched by FACS. Blood was drawn into EDTA tubes, processed within 24 hours, and PBMCs were isolated by density gradient centrifugation. PBMCs intended for TCR sequencing were cryopreserved in liquid nitrogen and were subsequently thawed in a 37 degrees C water bath. Purity of sorted or isolated CD4+, CD8+ and CD8+ TEMRA cells was at least 90%. Note on this clonotype: No cognate antigen has been identified for it. Base qualities are missing; no much larger clone stands one base away.

CDR1 SGHTS and CDR2 YDEGEE were looked up in the germline V gene. V ends up 4 bases short and J 1 base short, with an unmatched junction base count of 4. Measured from the cysteine to the phenylalanine, the CDR3 is 15 residues long. Here the CDR3 DNA is all that survives: 45 bases in frame from base 1. RNA was extracted using the RNeasy kit, and about 0.45 to 1 ug of the RNA was reverse transcribed with random hexamers. The immunoSEQ multiplex PCR assay, which covers 54 Vbeta and 13 Jbeta segments, was used to amplify TCR beta CDR3 regions. PCR amplification bias was corrected by using a synthetic template baseline for primer optimization and computational correction. On the authors' methods: Only productive sequences were kept, with reads annotated to V, D and J genes according to IMGT and analyzed in immunoSEQ Analyzer. To calculate clonality, Shannon entropy was normalized by log2 of the number of productive unique sequences and then subtracted from one. For each patient and control, public and private clones were evaluated within the 100 most prevalent clones. Clones were defined as Susac-specific if absent from the healthy and MS cohorts, from more than 900 published viral clones and from other ImmuneACCESS disease sequences. Clones were called with MiXCR by TCRdb after fastp trimmed the public reads at Q25, and only in-frame beta chains were retained. Rows with a matching CDR3 protein are joined into one entry that keeps the most common DNA and genes. The V and J calls and clone size come from TCRdb's table, not from the authors' own analysis. For this sample there are approximately 300,000 distinct CDR3 sequences; 75% to 90% appear just once. About 0.17% of the sample rests with the top ten.

The sequence was obtained from a human donor with multiple sclerosis. The chain joins TRBV5-8 to TRBJ1-4, with TRBD1 matching 7 junction bases. The sequencing sample was made of CD8+ T cells from PBMCs. The DNA is as follows: TGTGCCAGCAGCCCCGGGACAGTAACTAATGAAAAACTGTTTTTT. Translated, this is CASSPGTVTNEKLFF. Outside the CDR3, residues come from the reference TRBV5-8 and TRBJ1-4 proteins, so the full variable domain is: EAGVTQSPTHLIKTRGQQATLRCSPISGHTSVYWYQQALGLGLQFLLWYDEGEERNRGNFPPRFSGRQFPNYSSELNVNALELEDSALYLCASSPGTVTNEKLFFGSGTQLSVL.